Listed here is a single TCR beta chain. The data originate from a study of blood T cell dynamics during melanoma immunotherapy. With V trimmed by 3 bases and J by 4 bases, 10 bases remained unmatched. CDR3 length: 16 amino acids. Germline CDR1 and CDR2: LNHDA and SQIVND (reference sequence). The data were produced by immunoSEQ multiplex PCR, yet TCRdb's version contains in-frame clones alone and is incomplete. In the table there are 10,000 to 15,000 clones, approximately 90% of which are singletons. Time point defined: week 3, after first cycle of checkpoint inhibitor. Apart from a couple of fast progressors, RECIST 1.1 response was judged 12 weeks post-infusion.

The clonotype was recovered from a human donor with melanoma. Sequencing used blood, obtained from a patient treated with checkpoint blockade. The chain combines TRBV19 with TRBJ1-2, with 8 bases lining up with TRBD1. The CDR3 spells CASSIKSGQVFYGYTF. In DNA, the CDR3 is TGTGCCAGTAGTATCAAGTCGGGACAGGTTTTCTATGGCTACACCTTC.